The sequence of this TCR beta chain was determined in a study of blood T cell repertoires in COVID-19. The wider study: The United States, Italy and Spain provided the acute and convalescent COVID-19 samples. From T cells, B-cell-depleted T cells, or PBMCs came the material, which was cDNA or gDNA.

Only one count was recorded for this clone. As handled by the study authors: Amplification from reference gene primers served as the basis for estimated nucleated cell counts. Clones were sequenced by immunoSEQ multiplex PCR, and TCRdb holds only the in-frame ones, with some missing. That table furnishes V, J and clone size, whereas the DNA furnished D and trimming. This table holds some 190,000 clones, about 80% found once. Germline V lookup: CDR1 KGHDR, CDR2 SFDVKD. The V gene end was trimmed by 5 bases and the J gene end by 2 bases; junction bases not matched to a gene: 7. The CDR3 covers 15 residues.

This sequence was found in a man in his 60s with acute or convalescent COVID-19. Sequenced input: peripheral blood. The chain links TRBV24-1 to TRBJ2-5, with 7 bases matching TRBD2. The CDR3 sequence is CATSAHGEGQETQYF. The DNA for the CDR3 is TGTGCCACCAGTGCCCACGGGGAGGGACAAGAGACCCAGTACTTC.